This T cell receptor (beta chain) was found in a study of T cells expressing NK-cell markers. The CDR3 is 16 residues long. CDR1 SGDLS and CDR2 YYNGEE come from the germline V gene. TCRdb reprocessed the 5' RACE reads and reports one entry per CDR3 protein, with no DNA. The sample totals 350,000 to 400,000 distinct CDR3 sequences. The clonotype was recovered from a woman aged 45-65 years in good health. Material for sequencing was blood T cells: a sorted CD56 or NKG2C T cell subset, CD4+ or CD8+ T cells, or bulk PBMC T cells (not recorded which). V is TRBV9 and J is TRBJ2-3; the D call from TCRdb, TRBD1, cannot be confirmed without DNA. CDR3 sequence reads: CASSAQQGARTGTQYF.